This T cell receptor (beta chain) was retrieved from a study of control samples from healthy donors and cancer patients. CDR1 SGHRS and CDR2 YFSETQ come from the germline V gene. The CDR3 contains 15 residues. Between the trimmed V and J ends, which lost 0 bases and 4 bases, there was a span of 13 bases. Libraries were prepared by immunoSEQ multiplex PCR; TCRdb keeps only in-frame clonotypes and omits some of them. The profile shows roughly 190,000 clones, about 89% of them singletons. The sequenced sample was blood. The chain has TRBV5-1 and TRBJ2-5; D call uncertain. This sequence was found in a man aged 25 to 45 in good health. CDR3 bases: TGCGCCAGCAGCTTGGGGGCTGCCTCCCGAGAGACCCAGTACTTC. Its protein product is CASSLGAASRETQYF.